These 25 T cell receptor beta chains share one sample of origin, sequenced in a study of shared clonotypes between healthy human individuals. The repertoire was sequenced with immunoSEQ multiplex PCR; TCRdb's copy has only in-frame clones and lacks some. The data hold approximately 2.5 million clones, with around nine tenths observed a single time. Material for sequencing was naive CD4+ T cells sorted from blood. Subset described: CD45RA+ positively selected. These receptors were taken from a man aged 18 to 30 in good health.

This clone was observed a single time. This chain uses TRBV5-6 with TRBJ2-3; D not certain. Germline V lookup: CDR1 SGHDT, CDR2 YYEEEE. V was shortened by 0 bases and J by 2 bases, with 7 bases between the two germline ends. CDR3 length: 14 residues. CDR3 nucleotides: TGTGCCAGCAGCTTGGTAGATTACACAGATACGCAGTATTTT. Translating gives CASSLVDYTDTQYF.

The rearrangement uses TRBV29-1 and TRBJ2-2; D is possibly TRBD1 or TRBD2 (5 bases each). Germline lookup yields CDR1 SQVTM and CDR2 ANQGSEA. The V end was cut by 2 bases, the J end by 5 bases, with 12 bases between. The CDR3 runs to 14 residues. The CDR3, as DNA: TGCAGCGTTGAACCAAGCGAGGGGACCGGGGAGCTGTTTTTT. Its translation is CSVEPSEGTGELFF.

This chain joins TRBV9 and TRBJ2-5; 7 bases map to TRBD1. V lost 0 bases and J lost 4; bases outside the gene matches: 0. Germline loops: CDR1 SGDLS, CDR2 YYNGEE. The length of the CDR3 is 13 residues. CDR3 residues: CASSVEGAETQYF. The CDR3 DNA is TGTGCCAGCAGCGTAGAGGGGGCAGAGACCCAGTACTTC.

The chain employs TRBV29-1 and TRBJ2-3, with no clear D. Germline V gene data show CDR1 as SQVTM and CDR2 as ANQGSEA. Trimming removed 1 base from V and 3 bases from J, with 8 bases in between. The CDR3 is 13 amino acids. The CDR3 spells CSVEGLMTDTQYF. The DNA for the CDR3 is TGCAGCGTTGAAGGGCTGATGACAGATACGCAGTATTTT.

This chain connects TRBV5-1 to TRBJ2-5; D is uncertain. The tail of the sequence fits TRBJ2-7 better, so the J call may be wrong. The germline V gene encodes CDR1 SGHRS and CDR2 YFSETQ. The CDR3 contains 14 residues. Written as DNA, the CDR3 is TGCGCCAGCAGCTCAACCGTCCAAACCTACGAGCAGTACTTC. Protein sequence: CASSSTVQTYEQYF.

This sequence joins TRBV5-1 and TRBJ2-1, with 11 bases that match TRBD2. J gave up 9 bases and V 7 bases, and 21 bases lay outside the gene matches. In germline, CDR1 is SGHRS, CDR2 YFSETQ. The CDR3 loop spans 18 amino acids. The CDR3 nucleotides are TGCGCCAGCGCGGACAGGGTCCTAACTAGCGGGAGTGGCACTGAGCAGTTCTTC. Translated: CASADRVLTSGSGTEQFF.

To note about this clone: Other DNA sequences in this sample translate to the same CDR3. The gene calls are TRBV7-2 and TRBJ2-5; D is ambiguous. The CDR3 runs 11 residues. Looked up from germline, CDR1 is SGHTA and CDR2 is FQGNSA. Deletions cut 5 bases from V and 2 bases from J, with 3 bases between. The CDR3 reads CASSQQETQYF. The CDR3 coding sequence is TGTGCCAGCAGCCAGCAAGAGACCCAGTACTTC.

V is TRBV5-8 and J is TRBJ2-7, with D unclear. This CDR3 is 16 amino acids long. Germline V gene sequence: CDR1 SGHTS, CDR2 YDEGEE. Trimming pared 4 bases from V and 0 bases from J, leaving 17 bases between. CDR3 sequence reads: CASSPPWAANSYEQYF. CDR3 bases: TGTGCCAGCAGCCCTCCCTGGGCGGCTAACTCCTACGAGCAGTACTTC.

V is TRBV30 and J is TRBJ1-1; TRBD1 aligns across 10 bases. The CDR3 contains 12 residues. Unmatched junction bases numbered 5, after V lost 1 base and J lost 12 bases. Germline V gene data show CDR1 as GTSNPN and CDR2 as SVGIG (reference sequence). CDR3 sequence reads: CAWSATGGMSFF. In nucleotides, the CDR3 is TGTGCCTGGAGTGCGACAGGGGGCATGTCTTTCTTT.

Regarding this clone: The same CDR3 arises from other DNA sequences in this sample as well. The chain is built from TRBV6-1 and TRBJ2-7, with 10 bases fitting TRBD1. CDR1 is MNHNS, CDR2 SASEGT, per germline. J gave up 6 bases and V 4 bases, and 6 bases lay outside the gene matches. The CDR3 loop spans 14 amino acids. CDR3 sequence: CASSGRQGAGEQYF. CDR3 nucleotides: TGTGCCAGCAGTGGTAGACAGGGGGCGGGCGAGCAGTACTTC.

V and J are TRBV5-1 and TRBJ2-2, with D tentatively TRBD1 (5 bases). The germline CDR1 and CDR2 sequences are SGHRS and YFSETQ. Between the trimmed V and J ends, which lost 3 bases and 10 bases, there was a span of 13 bases. This CDR3 is 13 amino acids long. The CDR3 DNA reads TGCGCCAGCAGCTATCAGCAAGGGGTGGAGCTGTTTTTT. Translating it yields CASSYQQGVELFF. The entire variable domain, with the rest obtained from reference TRBV5-1 and TRBJ2-2, is as follows: KAGVTQTPRYLIKTRGQQVTLSCSPISGHRSVSWYQQTPGQGLQFLFEYFSETQRNKGNFPGRFSGRQFSNSRSEMNVSTLELGDSALYLCASSYQQGVELFFGEGSRLTVL.

The chain is built from TRBV5-4 and TRBJ1-6; no clear D gene. This CDR3 spans 15 amino acids. The germline V gene encodes CDR1 SGHNT and CDR2 YYREEE (reference sequence). With 4 bases removed from V and 2 bases from J, the gap between germline ends came to 10 bases. CDR3 in DNA: TGTGCCAGCAGCCTTTGGCAGGCCTATAATTCACCCCTCCACTTT. Its protein product is CASSLWQAYNSPLHF.

Notes on this clone: Different DNA sequences within this sample yield the same CDR3. The chain has TRBV6-5 and TRBJ2-7; TRBD1 matches 9 bases. The CDR3 is 15 residues long. The germline gives CDR1 MNHEY, CDR2 SVGAGI. Trimming cost V 0 bases and J 3 bases; bases outside gene matches: 3. In DNA form, the CDR3 reads TGTGCCAGCAGTTACTCTACAGGGGGCAACTACGAGCAGTACTTC. Encoded protein: CASSYSTGGNYEQYF.

As for this clone: This sample also contains other DNA sequences that code for the same CDR3. This chain uses TRBV5-1 with TRBJ2-7, with 15 bases aligning to TRBD2. V was clipped by 4 bases and J by 6 bases; unmatched bases: 5. The CDR3 has 15 residues. Germline assignment: CDR1 SGHRS and CDR2 YFSETQ. CDR3 DNA sequence: TGCGCCAGCAGCGAGGGACTAGCGGGGGGTGGCGAGCAGTACTTC. It translates to CASSEGLAGGGEQYF.

This clone has only a few counts. This sequence joins TRBV30 and TRBJ1-3, with TRBD1 matching 9 bases. Trimming at V came to 7 bases and at J to 10 bases, leaving 8 bases not matched to a gene. The CDR3 is made up of 12 amino acids. Germline V CDR1 and CDR2: GTSNPN, SVGIG (reference sequence). The CDR3, as DNA: TGTGCCTCGGGACAGGGCGCGGGAACCATATATTTT. Residues: CASGQGAGTIYF.

The chain has TRBV9 and TRBJ2-1; D remains ambiguous. The CDR3 runs 14 residues. With 0 bases removed from V and 5 bases from J, the gap between germline ends came to 9 bases. CDR1 SGDLS and CDR2 YYNGEE come from the germline V gene. Written as DNA, the CDR3 is TGTGCCAGCAGCGTAGGGGGATCTAACAATGAGCAGTTCTTC. As protein: CASSVGGSNNEQFF.

The V and J genes are TRBV7-2 and TRBJ2-1; either TRBD1 or TRBD2 may fit D (6 bases each). This CDR3 is built from 13 residues. With 11 bases removed from V and 8 bases from J, the gap between germline ends came to 19 bases. Germline CDR1 SGHTA, CDR2 FQGNSA. CDR3 loop: CASVRGAQDEQFF. CDR3 DNA sequence: TGTGCCTCGGTGAGGGGGGCGCAGGATGAGCAGTTCTTC.

In nucleotides, the CDR3 is TGTGCCAGCAGCCCCCTGCCCCCAGGGCCGTCCTACGAGCAGTACTTC. Amino acids: CASSPLPPGPSYEQYF. V and J are TRBV25-1 and TRBJ2-7; a weak D match, TRBD1 (5 bases). Germline V gene sequence: CDR1 MGHDK, CDR2 SYGVNS. This CDR3 region has 16 residues. V lost 6 bases and J 1 base, leaving 19 bases between the germline ends.

The chain recombines TRBV29-1 with TRBJ1-4, with D perhaps matching TRBD1 (5 bases). This CDR3 contains 13 residues. The ends were cut back, 6 bases at V and 8 bases at J, with 16 bases in the middle. The V gene's germline CDR1 is SQVTM and CDR2 ANQGSEA. CDR3 nucleotides: TGCAGCGTCTCCCAGGGCAATAGAGAAAAACTGTTTTTT. This translates into CSVSQGNREKLFF.

The chain employs TRBV30 and TRBJ1-5; TRBD1 might be the D (5 bases). This CDR3 is 13 amino acids long. V was shortened by 2 bases and J by 7 bases, with 12 bases between the two germline ends. Germline V gene lookup returns CDR1 GTSNPN and CDR2 SVGIG (reference sequence). The CDR3 protein is CAWSSQAKQPQHF. CDR3 bases: TGTGCCTGGAGTTCACAGGCTAAACAGCCCCAGCATTTT. The full variable domain, completed using reference TRBV30 and TRBJ1-5, is SQTIHQWPATLVQPVGSPLSLECTVEGTSNPNLYWYRQAAGRGLQLLFYSVGIGQISSEVPQNLSASRPQDRQFILSSKKLLLSDSGFYLCAWSSQAKQPQHFGDGTRLSIL.

Notes on this clone: Other DNA variants within this sample encode the same CDR3. The chain recombines TRBV20-1 with TRBJ1-2; 7 bases are a match to TRBD1. CDR3 length: 11 residues. The V gene end was trimmed by 6 bases and the J gene end by 3 bases; junction bases not matched to a gene: 1. Germline loops: CDR1 DFQATT, CDR2 SNEGSKA (reference sequence). The CDR3 DNA is TGCAGTGCCACAGGGGACTATGGCTACACCTTC. Residues: CSATGDYGYTF.

The genes are TRBV29-1 and TRBJ2-7; D is possibly TRBD2 (6 bases). V shed 5 bases and J shed 6 bases, with 20 bases lying between them. CDR1 is SQVTM and CDR2 is ANQGSEA in the germline V gene. CDR3 length: 14 amino acids. The CDR3 DNA is TGCAGCGTTTCTCTTTCCAGCGGGCCCGGCGAGCAGTACTTC. Its translation: CSVSLSSGPGEQYF.

The V gene is TRBV9, the J gene TRBJ2-1; possibly TRBD1 or TRBD2 for D (5 bases each). This CDR3 has 15 residues. Germline V gene data show CDR1 as SGDLS and CDR2 as YYNGEE. Trimming left V 4 bases short and J 2 bases short, with 13 bases between. DNA for the CDR3: TGTGCCAGCAGCCTTGAGGGGCAAGCCTACAATGAGCAGTTCTTC. Translated, it gives CASSLEGQAYNEQFF.

As for this clone: In the same sample, other DNA sequences code for this CDR3. The gene calls are TRBV18 and TRBJ2-5; unclear D gene. The CDR3 loop spans 12 amino acids. Per germline, CDR1 KGHSH and CDR2 LQKENI. The V gene lost 3 bases and the J gene lost 2 bases, with 4 bases spanning the gap. CDR3 sequence: CASSPNQETQYF. The CDR3 bases are TGTGCCAGCTCACCGAATCAAGAGACCCAGTACTTC.

This sequence joins TRBV25-1 and TRBJ1-4, with a weak D call TRBD1 (5 bases). The length of the CDR3 is 16 residues. Germline V gene lookup returns CDR1 MGHDK and CDR2 SYGVNS. V was pared by 5 bases and J by 0 bases, with 13 bases between. CDR3 DNA sequence: TGTGCCAGCAGTATCGGGGGGACTCCAACTAATGAAAAACTGTTTTTT. Its translation is CASSIGGTPTNEKLFF.